The 26 T cell receptor beta chains presented below share a single source sample, sequenced in a study of T cells in Graves' hyperthyroidism and ophthalmopathy. What was amplified from RNA transcripts were TCR beta CDR3 regions. A first-round RT-PCR of the TCR CDR3 used the HTBI primer set. One entry per CDR3 protein, called by TCRdb with MiXCR from the multiplex PCR reads. The data contain over 650,000 distinct CDR3 sequences, about 45% of them singletons. The sample was peripheral blood or thyroid tissue (not recorded which). The receptors originated from an adult man with Graves' disease, either hyperthyroidism or ophthalmopathy (not recorded which).

The rearrangement links TRBV11-2 to TRBJ2-5, with 7 bases fitting TRBD1. The CDR3 is 19 residues long. The V and J ends lost 2 bases and 0 bases, in that order; junction bases with no gene match: 15. Germline V gives CDR1 SGHAT, CDR2 FQNNGV. CDR3: CASSLRPPKSQGNQETQYF. In DNA, the CDR3 is TGTGCCAGCAGCTTACGGCCACCCAAGTCACAGGGGAACCAAGAGACCCAGTACTTC.

This rearrangement joins TRBV12-3 or TRBV12-4 to TRBJ1-1; 9 bases line up with TRBD1. The V segment lost 5 bases and the J segment 6 bases; nucleotides outside the gene matches: 7. This CDR3 is 14 amino acids long. The CDR3 sequence is CASSKTGGLAEAFF. For the CDR3, the DNA is TGTGCCAGCAGTAAAACAGGGGGCCTGGCTGAAGCTTTCTTT.

This clonotype was seen a few times. The rearrangement uses TRBV9 and TRBJ1-4; 8 positions agree with TRBD1. J gave up 2 bases and V 0 bases, and 6 bases lay outside the gene matches. The germline V gene has CDR1 SGDLS and CDR2 YYNGEE. The CDR3 sequence is 17 residues long. CDR3 DNA sequence: TGTGCCAGCAGCGTAGGTCAGGGGGCGAAGACTAATGAAAAACTGTTTTTT. Translated: CASSVGQGAKTNEKLFF.

The rearrangement links TRBV9 to TRBJ1-3, with D unresolved. The CDR3 is 15 amino acids. Germline assignment: CDR1 SGDLS and CDR2 YYNGEE. With 3 bases removed from V and 0 bases from J, the gap between germline ends came to 10 bases. CDR3 in DNA: TGTGCCAGCAGCGCCGAGGACGTCTCTGGAAACACCATATATTTT. Residues: CASSAEDVSGNTIYF.

The J gene is TRBJ1-2, the V gene TRBV29-1; a weak D match, TRBD1 (5 bases). This CDR3 is built from 10 residues. The V gene's germline CDR1 is SQVTM and CDR2 ANQGSEA. Between the trimmed V and J ends, which lost 7 bases and 3 bases, there was a span of 6 bases. In DNA, the CDR3 is TGCAGCGGGGGCGACTATGGCTACACCTTC. This gives the protein CSGGDYGYTF.

The chain employs TRBV20-1 and TRBJ2-7, with TRBD2 identical over 9 bases. V dropped 2 bases and J dropped 3; count of bases not matched to a gene: 11. Germline-derived CDR1 and CDR2 are DFQATT and SNEGSKA (reference sequence). The CDR3 runs to 16 residues. The CDR3, as DNA: TGCAGTGCTAGACCGGGACTAGCCGACGTCGACTACGAGCAGTACTTC. Translating it yields CSARPGLADVDYEQYF.

This clonotype occurred many times. This chain links TRBV29-1 with TRBJ2-7, with 12 positions matching TRBD2. Per germline, CDR1 SQVTM and CDR2 ANQGSEA. This CDR3 spans 14 amino acids. The J segment lost 3 bases and the V segment lost 3 bases, leaving 3 bases of the junction unmatched. CDR3 coding DNA: TGCAGCGTTGATGGACTAGCGGGGTACTACGAGCAGTACTTC. As protein: CSVDGLAGYYEQYF.

The chain is built from TRBV7-2 and TRBJ1-6; 8 bases are shared with TRBD1. With V trimmed by 6 bases and J by 10 bases, 5 bases remained unmatched. Germline assignment: CDR1 SGHTA and CDR2 FQGNSA. The CDR3 loop spans 13 amino acids. The CDR3 nucleotides read TGTGCCAGCAGACGCGACAGGGGCTCACCCCTCCACTTT. Protein sequence: CASRRDRGSPLHF.

This clonotype was seen a single time. V usage is TRBV19 and J usage is TRBJ1-2; no clear D. V was clipped by 7 bases and J by 4 bases, with 13 bases between them. The germline CDR1 and CDR2 sequences are LNHDA and SQIVND (reference sequence). The CDR3 contains 13 residues. This CDR3 is CASKLQQTYGYTF. CDR3 DNA: TGTGCCAGTAAACTCCAGCAGACCTATGGCTACACCTTC.

This chain uses TRBV7-6 with TRBJ1-2, with D possibly TRBD1 on 6 matching bases. With 6 bases removed from V and 10 bases from J, the gap between germline ends came to 12 bases. This CDR3 is built from 11 residues. Germline lookup yields CDR1 SGHVS and CDR2 FNYEAQ. The CDR3 DNA follows: TGTGCCAGCAGTCCGGGACACTTCTACACCTTC. It codes for CASSPGHFYTF.

The chain is built from TRBV29-1 and TRBJ2-7; D is possibly TRBD1 or TRBD2 (5 bases each). Between the trimmed V and J ends, which lost 7 bases and 3 bases, there was a span of 16 bases. The CDR3 contains 13 residues. Germline-derived CDR1 and CDR2 are SQVTM and ANQGSEA. The CDR3 is CSAGEGSSYEQYF. In DNA, the CDR3 is TGCAGCGCCGGCGAGGGGTCGAGCTACGAGCAGTACTTC.

This clonotype was counted many times. DNA for the CDR3: TGCAGCGTTGAAGATCAGGCCGGGACAGGGTCCCACGAGCAGTACTTC. It specifies CSVEDQAGTGSHEQYF. The V call is TRBV29-1, the J call TRBJ2-7, with 9 bases fitting TRBD1. J was trimmed by 5 bases and V by 0 bases; bases with no gene match: 11. The CDR3 loop spans 16 amino acids. The germline V gene encodes CDR1 SQVTM and CDR2 ANQGSEA.

There are many counts of this clonotype. The chain employs TRBV5-1 and TRBJ2-7, with no clear D. The CDR3 has 13 residues. Germline loops: CDR1 SGHRS, CDR2 YFSETQ. Trimming cost V 2 bases and J 2 bases, with 8 bases left between them. The CDR3 sequence: CASSLGIAYEQYF. CDR3 DNA sequence: TGCGCCAGCAGCTTAGGGATTGCCTACGAGCAGTACTTC.

This clonotype was recorded at least ten times. The chain links TRBV10-1 to TRBJ1-1; D call uncertain. Germline V gene sequence: CDR1 WNHNN, CDR2 SYGVQD (reference sequence). CDR3 length: 16 amino acids. Trimming stripped 1 base from V and 1 base from J, with 13 bases between. CDR3 DNA: TGCGCCAGCAGTGAGTGGTATCAGCTAGCGAACACTGAAGCTTTCTTT. Amino acids: CASSEWYQLANTEAFF.

Remarks on this clonotype: The junction departs from germline at one end; a sequencing error may be responsible. The chain uses TRBV7-9 and TRBJ1-1; no reliable D call. In germline, CDR1 is SEHNR, CDR2 FQNEAQ (reference sequence). The CDR3 is 13 residues long. The CDR3 bases are TGTGCCAGCGGCCTCGTCGGGAACTCTGAAGCTTTCTTT. Translating gives CASGLVGNSEAFF.

The rearrangement links TRBV7-9 to TRBJ1-4, with unresolved D. Germline V lookup: CDR1 SEHNR, CDR2 FQNEAQ (reference sequence). The V and J ends lost 4 bases and 8 bases respectively, with 14 bases between them. The CDR3 runs to 14 residues. The CDR3 loop is CASSSDPGQEKLFF. In DNA, the CDR3 is TGTGCCAGCAGCTCGGACCCCGGTCAGGAAAAACTGTTTTTT.

On this clonotype itself: This clone may be a read error of a much larger clone one base away. The V call is TRBV25-1, the J call TRBJ2-5; D may be TRBD1 (7 bases). Germline lookup yields CDR1 MGHDK and CDR2 SYGVNS. The CDR3 totals 15 residues. The CDR3 sequence: CASSEFRGDQGTQYF. In DNA, the CDR3 is TGTGCCAGCAGTGAGTTCAGGGGGGATCAAGGGACCCAGTACTTC.

Details on this clonotype: This could be a read error, since a much larger clone is one nucleotide away. This chain links TRBV9 with TRBJ1-2; D unresolved. The germline V gene has CDR1 SGDLS and CDR2 YYNGEE. This CDR3 spans 13 amino acids. CDR3 DNA: TGTGCCGGCAGTCTGCAGGCGGACTATGGCTACACCTTC. Its protein product is CAGSLQADYGYTF.

V and J are TRBV2 and TRBJ2-5, with 7 positions matching TRBD1. The length of the CDR3 is 12 residues. J lost 2 bases, V lost 10 bases, and 4 bases had no gene match. Per the germline V gene, CDR1 is SNHLY and CDR2 is FYNNEI. CDR3 residues: CANRDRQETQYF. The CDR3 DNA sequence: TGTGCCAACCGGGACAGACAAGAGACCCAGTACTTC.

The chain uses TRBV2 and TRBJ1-5; D perhaps matches TRBD1 (6 bases). V lost 6 bases to trimming and J lost 0 bases, with 15 bases between them. In germline, CDR1 is SNHLY, CDR2 FYNNEI. This CDR3 region has 16 residues. The CDR3 region is CASRSDRTFSNQPQHF. The CDR3 DNA follows: TGTGCCAGCAGGAGCGACAGGACCTTTAGCAATCAGCCCCAGCATTTT.

This clonotype was counted a few times. The chain uses TRBV7-9 and TRBJ1-1, with TRBD1 as a possible D gene (5 bases). The CDR3 sequence is 17 residues long. Germline V gene data show CDR1 as SEHNR and CDR2 as FQNEAQ (reference sequence). With 2 bases removed from V and 3 bases from J, the gap between germline ends came to 19 bases. The CDR3 nucleotides read TGTGCCAGCAGCTTATCTACGTCGGCCAGGGCGGACACTGAAGCTTTCTTT. Translated: CASSLSTSARADTEAFF.

V usage is TRBV11-2 and J usage is TRBJ1-5; D is unresolved. V lost 11 bases to trimming and J lost 2 bases, with 10 bases between them. CDR3 length: 12 residues. The germline V gene has CDR1 SGHAT and CDR2 FQNNGV. The CDR3 DNA reads as TGTGCCTGGAACCAGGGCAATCAGCCCCAGCATTTT. Protein sequence: CAWNQGNQPQHF.

Comment on this clonotype: The CDR3 ends on some other residue instead of the conserved phenylalanine or tryptophan, so this is likely a read error. The chain recombines TRBV20-1 with TRBJ1-5, with D unresolved. The CDR3 loop spans 15 amino acids. From germline, CDR1 is DFQATT and CDR2 SNEGSKA (reference sequence). V was trimmed by 0 bases and J by 3 bases, leaving 12 bases between them. The CDR3 nucleotides are TGCAGTGCTAGAGAGTTTCGAGGGCTCAATCAGCCCCAGCATCTT. Translated, it gives CSAREFRGLNQPQHL.

This clonotype was counted between two and nine times. The chain has TRBV7-9 and TRBJ1-6; no definite D call. Germline values: CDR1 SEHNR, CDR2 FQNEAQ (reference sequence). V was shortened by 4 bases and J by 7 bases, with 11 bases between the two germline ends. This CDR3 contains 14 residues. In DNA, the CDR3 is TGTGCCAGCAGCTCCCCCCTTGGGAATTCACCCCTCCACTTT. Amino acid sequence: CASSSPLGNSPLHF.

Only a few counts were recorded for this clonotype. The chain joins TRBV20-1 to TRBJ2-7, with D perhaps matching TRBD1 (6 bases). The germline CDR1 and CDR2 sequences are DFQATT and SNEGSKA (reference sequence). With 7 bases removed from V and 7 bases from J, the gap between germline ends came to 20 bases. The CDR3 has 13 amino acids. CDR3 sequence: CSGRGAVDFEQYF. In DNA, the CDR3 is TGCAGTGGCAGGGGAGCGGTGGACTTTGAGCAGTACTTC.

This clonotype was recorded only once. Relative to the germline gene, one junction end is altered; a read error may explain this. The rearrangement links TRBV5-1 to TRBJ2-7; 7 bases are a match to TRBD1. The CDR3 sequence is 13 residues long. The germline V gene encodes CDR1 SGHRS and CDR2 YFSETQ. CDR3 sequence reads: CVSSLGDSYEQYF. In DNA form, the CDR3 reads TGCGTCAGCAGCTTGGGGGACAGCTACGAGCAGTACTTC. Full variable domain (rest looked up from reference TRBV5-1 and TRBJ2-7): KAGVTQTPRYLIKTRGQQVTLSCSPISGHRSVSWYQQTPGQGLQFLFEYFSETQRNKGNFPGRFSGRQFSNSRSEMNVSTLELGDSALYLCVSSLGDSYEQYFGPGTRLTVT.